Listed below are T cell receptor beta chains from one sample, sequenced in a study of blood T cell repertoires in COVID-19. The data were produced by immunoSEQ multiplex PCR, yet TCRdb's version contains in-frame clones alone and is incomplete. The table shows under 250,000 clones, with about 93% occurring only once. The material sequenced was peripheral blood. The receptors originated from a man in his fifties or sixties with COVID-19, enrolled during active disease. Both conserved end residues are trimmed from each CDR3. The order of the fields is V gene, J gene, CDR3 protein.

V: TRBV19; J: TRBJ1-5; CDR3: ASSMGTGGHSNQPQH
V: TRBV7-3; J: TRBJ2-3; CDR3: ASSLRGLAETSTDTQY
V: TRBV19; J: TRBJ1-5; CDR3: ASSMRTLYSNQPQH
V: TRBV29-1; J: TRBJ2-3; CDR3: SVETAGASTDTQY
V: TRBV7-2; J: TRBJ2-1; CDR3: ASSPGLAGGPLGNEQF
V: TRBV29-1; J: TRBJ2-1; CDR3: SVEGTRRPNEQF
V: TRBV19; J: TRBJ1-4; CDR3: ASSILTNEKLF
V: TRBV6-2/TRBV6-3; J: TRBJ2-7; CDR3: ASSSGTSGRYEQY
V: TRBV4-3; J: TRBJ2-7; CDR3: ASSQELGTRTGGDEQY
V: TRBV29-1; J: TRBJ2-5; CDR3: SVRNNIGQGEETQY
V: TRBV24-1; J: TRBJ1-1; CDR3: ATSAGTGATEAF
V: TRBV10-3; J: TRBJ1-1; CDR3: AISQGPGEAF
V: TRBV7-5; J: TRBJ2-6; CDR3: ARRGLAEPLGANVLT
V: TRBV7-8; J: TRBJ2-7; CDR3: ASSPLAGPYEQY
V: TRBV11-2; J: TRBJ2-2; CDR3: ASSLDWIQGQTLNTGELF
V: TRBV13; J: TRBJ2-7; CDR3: ASNRGGANEQY
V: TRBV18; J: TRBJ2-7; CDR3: ASSLYEAGRAGGEQY
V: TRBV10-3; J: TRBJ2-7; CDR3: AISESREQY
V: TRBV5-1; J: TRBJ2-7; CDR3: ASSVAGTGYYEQY
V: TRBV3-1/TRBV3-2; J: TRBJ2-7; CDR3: ASSQGRGQY
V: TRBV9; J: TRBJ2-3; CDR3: ASSKPGQGVDTQY
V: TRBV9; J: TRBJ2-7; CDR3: ASSVNEGYEQY
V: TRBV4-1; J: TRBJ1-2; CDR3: ASSPSQGSYGYT
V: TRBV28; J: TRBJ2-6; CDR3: ASSLYRAGANVLT
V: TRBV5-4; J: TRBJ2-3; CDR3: ASSPRQQGTDTQY
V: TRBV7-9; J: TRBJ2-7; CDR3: ASSLLPGTGKDYEQY
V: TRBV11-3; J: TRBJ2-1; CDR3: ASSLGQGDNNEQF
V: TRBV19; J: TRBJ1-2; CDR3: ASTRPGGLTNYGYT
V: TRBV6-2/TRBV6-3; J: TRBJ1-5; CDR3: ASSPGDREAQPQH
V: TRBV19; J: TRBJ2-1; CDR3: ASSIWGTGSNEQF
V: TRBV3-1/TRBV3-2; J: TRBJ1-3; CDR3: ASSRTLAQGTGNTIY
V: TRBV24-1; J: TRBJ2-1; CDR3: ATSEDIGTAYNEQF
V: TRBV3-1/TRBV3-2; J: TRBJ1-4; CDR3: ASSPAPATNEKLF
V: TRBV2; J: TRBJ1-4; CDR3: ASSPQGVSEKLF
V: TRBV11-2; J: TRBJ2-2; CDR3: ASSFSGIATGELF
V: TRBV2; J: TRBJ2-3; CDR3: ASSLDRGGGTDTQY
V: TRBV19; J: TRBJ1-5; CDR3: ASSIGQIDQPQH
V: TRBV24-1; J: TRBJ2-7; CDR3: ATSDRAPTGNSYEQY